Included here is one T cell receptor (beta chain) sequence, with context. The table lists this clone with a count of one. Its binding antigen is unknown. The input lacks base qualities; no much larger clone sits a single base away. Library preparation employed the immunoSEQ multiplex PCR assay. Here the immuneACCESS table is served through TCRdb, limited to in-frame sequences with V and J called. Missing clones are a known gap in these copies; in checked studies unresolved V genes cover under half, and the rest lacks a known reason. This sample holds about 620 clones; 80% were observed only once. The ten top clones hold about 16% of the sample. V is pared back by 5 bases and J by 8 bases, with 15 bases lying between the germline termini. The germline V gene (reference sequence) supplies CDR1 SEHNR and CDR2 FQNEAQ. CDR3 length: 14 amino acids, cysteine to phenylalanine. This entry keeps only the CDR3 DNA: 42 bases, framed from base 1.

This record belongs to a study of T cell repertoires in chronic hepatitis B (dated by TCRdb to 2018 to 2020). Recombination connected TRBV7-9 to TRBJ1-4; the D gene assignment is ambiguous. The clonotype comes from a human donor with chronic hepatitis B virus infection. The material sequenced was total CD8+ T cells from PBMCs. The CDR3 reads as follows: CASSLKTQTEKLFF. At the DNA level, the sequence is TGTGCCAGCAGCCTTAAAACCCAAACGGAAAAACTGTTTTTT.